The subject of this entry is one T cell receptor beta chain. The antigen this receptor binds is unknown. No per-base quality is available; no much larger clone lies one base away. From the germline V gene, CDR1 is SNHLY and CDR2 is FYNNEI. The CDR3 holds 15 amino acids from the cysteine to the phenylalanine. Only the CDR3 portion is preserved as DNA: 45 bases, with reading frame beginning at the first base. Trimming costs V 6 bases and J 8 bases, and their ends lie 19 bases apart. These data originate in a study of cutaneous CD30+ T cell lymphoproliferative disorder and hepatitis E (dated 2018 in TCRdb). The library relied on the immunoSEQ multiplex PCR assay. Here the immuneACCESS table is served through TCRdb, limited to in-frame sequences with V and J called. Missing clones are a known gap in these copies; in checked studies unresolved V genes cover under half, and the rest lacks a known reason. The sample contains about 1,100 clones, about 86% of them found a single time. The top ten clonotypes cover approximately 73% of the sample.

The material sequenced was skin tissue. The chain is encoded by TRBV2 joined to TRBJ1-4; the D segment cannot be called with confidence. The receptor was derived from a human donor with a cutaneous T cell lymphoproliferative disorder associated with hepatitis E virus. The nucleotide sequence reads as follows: TGTGCCAGCAGGTCCGCAGGCAACTGGGAGGAAAAACTGTTTTTT. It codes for CASRSAGNWEEKLFF.